The present entry profiles one T cell receptor (beta chain) with its context. What it binds is not known. Data came from immunoSEQ multiplex PCR; TCRdb stores just in-frame clones and leaves some out. The sample yields 53,000 or so clones, around 85% seen once. The V gene end was trimmed by 5 bases and the J gene end by 7 bases; junction bases not matched to a gene: 9. Per the germline V gene, CDR1 is MNHNY and CDR2 is SVGAGI (reference sequence). The CDR3 has 15 amino acids. The data originate from a study of T cell responses to AZD1222 COVID-19 vaccine. General observations from the study: Baseline seropositives among AZD1222 recipients totaled only five to seven. Donor demographics were predominantly white British with a female majority; clonal diversity may be underestimated. Sampling captured repertoires only after the peak T cell response.

The rearrangement uses TRBV6-6 and TRBJ1-4; 8 bases agree with TRBD1. The receptor was derived from an adult in good health. The sequenced sample was peripheral blood, obtained on day 0 of MenACWY control vaccination. The CDR3 reads CASSPTGGSFEKLFF. As DNA, the CDR3 is TGTGCCAGCAGTCCCACAGGGGGGTCCTTTGAAAAACTGTTTTTT.